The 32 T cell receptor beta chains reported below all come from one sample, sequenced in a study of blood T cell repertoires in COVID-19. Repertoires were generated with immunoSEQ multiplex PCR, while TCRdb's copy carries only in-frame clones and drops some. Among about 65,000 clones listed, roughly 92% were seen once. Sequencing used peripheral blood. These receptors all stem from a man between 65 and 85 years old with active COVID-19.

This clone was observed once. The chain is built from TRBV29-1 and TRBJ2-5; tentative D call: TRBD2 (6 bases). V gave up 2 bases and J gave up 5 bases, with 15 bases separating them. CDR1 is SQVTM, CDR2 ANQGSEA, per germline. This CDR3 spans 14 amino acids. Here the CDR3 reads CSVEFRERWETQYF. DNA of the CDR3: TGCAGCGTTGAATTCCGGGAGAGATGGGAGACCCAGTACTTC.

The chain uses TRBV12-3 or TRBV12-4 and TRBJ2-7, with no clear D. The CDR3 totals 12 residues. V shed 6 bases and J shed 0 bases, with 6 bases lying between them. The CDR3 protein is CASSKSSYEQYV. CDR3 DNA: TGTGCCAGCAGCAAGAGCTCCTACGAGCAGTACGTC.

This chain joins TRBV11-2 and TRBJ2-2; TRBD1 aligns across 7 bases. The CDR3 totals 14 residues. With 7 bases clipped from V and 1 base from J, the junction kept 3 bases outside the gene matches. The germline V gene has CDR1 SGHAT and CDR2 FQNNGV. This CDR3 reads CASTRTGNTGELFF. The CDR3 coding sequence is TGTGCCAGCACCCGGACAGGGAACACCGGGGAGCTGTTTTTT. The full variable domain, with the rest looked up from reference TRBV11-2 and TRBJ2-2, is EAGVAQSPRYKIIEKRQSVAFWCNPISGHATLYWYQQILGQGPKLLIQFQNNGVVDDSQLPKDRFSAERLKGVDSTLKIQPAKLEDSAVYLCASTRTGNTGELFFGEGSRLTVL.

The chain has TRBV18 and TRBJ1-1; D uncertain. This CDR3 has 14 amino acids. Trimming left V 6 bases short and J 2 bases short, with 13 bases between. CDR1 and CDR2 from the germline V gene are KGHSH and LQKENI. The CDR3 DNA is TGTGCCAGCTCGGGCCAAGCCCTAAACACTGAAGCTTTCTTT. Translation gives CASSGQALNTEAFF.

V is TRBV27 and J is TRBJ1-4; possibly TRBD1 for D (6 bases). The CDR3 runs 14 residues. Germline-derived CDR1 and CDR2 are MNHEY and SMNVEV (reference sequence). Deletions cut 2 bases from V and 8 bases from J, with 12 bases between. The CDR3 nucleotides are TGTGCCAGCAGTTTACTGGGGGCAGGAGAAAAACTGTTTTTT. Translated, it gives CASSLLGAGEKLFF. Filled out from reference TRBV27 and TRBJ1-4, the complete variable domain reads EAQVTQNPRYLITVTGKKLTVTCSQNMNHEYMSWYRQDPGLGLRQIYYSMNVEVTDKGDVPEGYKVSRKEKRNFPLILESPSPNQTSLYFCASSLLGAGEKLFFGSGTQLSVL.

The J gene is TRBJ2-4, the V gene TRBV19; D may be TRBD1 (6 bases). Deletions cut 5 bases from V and 0 bases from J, with 17 bases between. This CDR3 is 17 amino acids long. Per the germline V gene, CDR1 is LNHDA and CDR2 is SQIVND (reference sequence). The CDR3 nucleotides are TGTGCCAGTAGTGTCTCCGGGACACCAGTAGCCAAAAACATTCAGTACTTC. It translates to CASSVSGTPVAKNIQYF.

Only a few counts were recorded for this clone. The V and J genes are TRBV5-5 and TRBJ2-7, with unresolved D. CDR1 and CDR2 (germline): SGHKS, YYEKEE (reference sequence). Trimming cost V 1 base and J 3 bases, with 8 bases left between them. The CDR3 contains 13 residues. DNA of the CDR3: TGTGCCAGCAGCTTGCTCAGGTTCTACGAGCAGTACGTC. Its translation is CASSLLRFYEQYV.

This clone was found a few times. This chain connects TRBV3-1 (or the pseudogene TRBV3-2) to TRBJ2-7, with TRBD1 matching 9 bases. The CDR3 runs to 14 residues. Germline trimming cut 3 bases from V and 5 bases from J; bases unmatched to any gene: 5. The germline V gene has CDR1 LGHDT and CDR2 YNNKEL (reference sequence). The chain's CDR3 is CASSQGDREHEQYV. The CDR3 DNA reads TGTGCCAGCAGCCAGGGGGACAGGGAGCACGAGCAGTACGTC.

This chain joins TRBV6-6 and TRBJ2-5; the match to TRBD2 covers 8 bases. The trim removed 2 bases at V and 5 bases at J, leaving 4 bases unmatched. The germline V gene encodes CDR1 MNHNY and CDR2 SVGAGI (reference sequence). This CDR3 comprises 14 residues. CDR3: CASSYRGGSETQYF. In nucleotides, the CDR3 is TGTGCCAGCAGTTACCGGGGGGGCTCTGAGACCCAGTACTTC.

The gene calls are TRBV19 and TRBJ2-3, with TRBD1 matching 9 bases. V dropped 7 bases and J dropped 0; count of bases not matched to a gene: 5. Germline V CDR1 and CDR2: LNHDA, SQIVND (reference sequence). The CDR3 consists of 15 residues. The CDR3 sequence is CASTPGQGSTDTQYF. Written as DNA, the CDR3 is TGTGCCAGTACCCCGGGACAGGGAAGCACAGATACGCAGTATTTT. The full variable domain, in which reference TRBV19 and TRBJ2-3 provide the parts outside the CDR3, is DGGITQSPKYLFRKEGQNVTLSCEQNLNHDAMYWYRQDPGQGLRLIYYSQIVNDFQKGDIAEGYSVSREKKESFPLTVTSAQKNPTAFYLCASTPGQGSTDTQYFGPGTRLTVL.

V and J are TRBV6-5 and TRBJ2-7; a weak D match, TRBD1 (6 bases). Germline V gene data show CDR1 as MNHEY and CDR2 as SVGAGI. There are 13 residues in the CDR3. V lost 5 bases and J lost 6, with 14 bases in between. CDR3: CASSKHNRVEQYF. The CDR3 coding sequence is TGTGCCAGCAGTAAACACAACAGGGTCGAGCAGTACTTC.

The CDR3 DNA sequence: TGTGCCAGCAGCTATGGGCCAGGGGCCGGTTACGAGCAGTACTTC. As protein: CASSYGPGAGYEQYF. This chain joins TRBV7-3 and TRBJ2-7; D perhaps matches TRBD1 (6 bases). CDR3 length: 15 residues. CDR1 SGHTA and CDR2 FQGTGA come from the germline V gene. V lost 4 bases and J 4 bases, leaving 17 bases between the germline ends.

The CDR3 sequence: CASSPGQGAWETQYF. The CDR3 DNA follows: TGTGCCAGCAGCCCTGGACAGGGGGCATGGGAGACCCAGTACTTC. The chain carries TRBV5-4 and TRBJ2-5, with TRBD1 matching over 11 bases. Germline V gene data show CDR1 as SGHNT and CDR2 as YYREEE (reference sequence). J was trimmed by 5 bases and V by 4 bases; bases with no gene match: 7. The CDR3 is 15 residues long.

This clone was picked up one time. The gene calls are TRBV6-1 and TRBJ1-4; possible D gene TRBD1, 6 bases. V was shortened by 0 bases and J by 6 bases, with 26 bases between the two germline ends. Germline V lookup: CDR1 MNHNS, CDR2 SASEGT. The CDR3 is made up of 20 amino acids. The CDR3 protein is CASSEAPIGRQVVPYEKLFF. The CDR3 nucleotides read TGTGCCAGCAGTGAAGCCCCCATCGGCCGACAGGTGGTTCCGTATGAAAAACTGTTTTTT.

The V and J genes are TRBV13 and TRBJ2-7, with 11 bases lining up with TRBD2. The J segment lost 2 bases and the V segment lost 8 bases, leaving 20 bases of the junction unmatched. Germline V lookup: CDR1 PRHDT, CDR2 FYEKMQ (reference sequence). The CDR3 has 19 amino acids. This CDR3 reads CASAIRSRSSGGLAYEQYV. The CDR3 DNA sequence: TGTGCCAGCGCGATCAGATCCCGCTCTAGCGGGGGGCTCGCCTACGAGCAGTACGTC.

This sequence joins TRBV7-6 and TRBJ2-1, with 7 bases that match TRBD1. Germline assignment: CDR1 SGHVS and CDR2 FNYEAQ. This CDR3 spans 15 amino acids. J was trimmed by 4 bases and V by 1 base; bases with no gene match: 4. CDR3 loop: CASSLGGGIYNEQFF. The CDR3 DNA follows: TGTGCCAGCAGCTTAGGAGGGGGCATATACAATGAGCAGTTCTTC.

The V and J genes are TRBV27 and TRBJ2-4; 10 positions match TRBD1. CDR1 and CDR2 (germline): MNHEY, SMNVEV (reference sequence). The length of the CDR3 is 17 residues. V lost 6 bases and J lost 0; bases outside the gene matches: 8. The CDR3 DNA is TGTGCCAGCAGGAAGACAGGGGGCGCGGGAGCCAAAAACATTCAGTACTTC. Translated: CASRKTGGAGAKNIQYF.

The rearrangement links TRBV10-1 to TRBJ2-7; no clear D. Trimming left V 5 bases short and J 5 bases short, with 16 bases between. CDR3 length: 14 residues. The V gene's germline CDR1 is WNHNN and CDR2 SYGVQD (reference sequence). CDR3 sequence: CASSRPSCSHEQYF. DNA of the CDR3: TGCGCCAGCAGTCGGCCCTCGTGTAGCCACGAGCAGTACTTC.

J is TRBJ2-1 and V is TRBV6-5; TRBD2 matches at 12 bases. J was trimmed by 6 bases and V by 10 bases; bases with no gene match: 10. Germline-derived CDR1 and CDR2 are MNHEY and SVGAGI. The CDR3 covers 15 residues. The CDR3 DNA sequence: TGTGCCACCATCCCTCTAGCGGGGGGGTTCAATGAGCAGTTCTTC. Encoded protein: CATIPLAGGFNEQFF.

V and J are TRBV2 and TRBJ2-5; D is possibly TRBD2 (6 bases). With 7 bases removed from V and 4 bases from J, the gap between germline ends came to 10 bases. In germline, CDR1 is SNHLY, CDR2 FYNNEI. The CDR3 has 12 amino acids. Here the CDR3 DNA reads TGTGCCAGCAAGGAGGGAGGAGAGACCCAGTACTTC. It translates to CASKEGGETQYF.

The chain has TRBV7-8 and TRBJ1-5; a possible D gene is TRBD1 (6 bases). This CDR3 region has 16 residues. CDR1 and CDR2 (germline): SGHVS, FQNEAQ. The V end lost 5 bases, the J end lost 6 bases, and 20 bases lay between the germline ends. CDR3 sequence: CASSESRGVSVQPQHF. In DNA form, the CDR3 reads TGTGCCAGCAGCGAAAGCAGGGGAGTGAGTGTTCAGCCCCAGCATTTT.

The CDR3 nucleotides are TGTGCCAGCAGCTTAGACCTCCAGGCTAATTCACCCCTCCACTTT. Translation: CASSLDLQANSPLHF. This chain connects TRBV11-2 to TRBJ1-6; D is undetermined. Trimming stripped 0 bases from V and 6 bases from J, with 9 bases between. Germline values: CDR1 SGHAT, CDR2 FQNNGV. CDR3 length: 15 amino acids.

The chain uses TRBV10-3 and TRBJ2-2; 10 positions agree with TRBD2. The CDR3 runs 16 residues. Germline CDR1 reads ENHRY; CDR2 reads SYGVKD. After removal of 3 bases from V and 5 bases from J, the junction contained 6 bases not matched to a gene. The DNA of the CDR3 is TGTGCCATCAGTGACCGAAGCGGGGGGGCTACCGGGGAGCTGTTTTTT. It yields the protein CAISDRSGGATGELFF.

This clone was detected once. This rearrangement joins TRBV6-2 or TRBV6-3 to TRBJ2-3, with a possible D match to TRBD2 (7 bases). The CDR3 sequence is 18 residues long. V lost 2 bases, J lost 1 base, and 19 bases lay in between. CDR1 MNHEY and CDR2 SVGEGT come from the germline V gene. CDR3 loop: CASSYLTGRGKGTDTQYF. As DNA, the CDR3 is TGTGCCAGCAGTTACCTCACAGGGAGGGGAAAGGGCACAGATACGCAGTATTTT.

The chain couples TRBV5-4 to TRBJ2-7, with 9 bases fitting TRBD1. The CDR3 contains 14 residues. The ends lost 5 bases at V and 3 bases at J; junction bases unmatched: 6. Germline assignment: CDR1 SGHNT and CDR2 YYREEE (reference sequence). For the CDR3, the DNA is TGTGCCAGCAGTGTACAGGGGGCTCTCTACGAGCAGTACTTC. As protein: CASSVQGALYEQYF.

The rearrangement links TRBV6-2 or TRBV6-3 to TRBJ1-5; TRBD1 aligns across 9 bases. Germline V gives CDR1 MNHEY, CDR2 SVGEGT. The CDR3 runs to 16 residues. The ends lost 6 bases at V and 1 base at J; junction bases unmatched: 7. CDR3 sequence (DNA): TGTGCCAGCAGCCCTCACGGACAGGGGAGCAATCAGCCCCAGCATTTT. Its translation: CASSPHGQGSNQPQHF.

The chain joins TRBV24-1 to TRBJ2-3; D may be TRBD2 (7 bases). Looked up from germline, CDR1 is KGHDR and CDR2 is SFDVKD. The CDR3 is 15 residues long. Trimming removed 5 bases from V and 2 bases from J, with 13 bases in between. The CDR3 protein is CATSVGGGSTDTQYF. CDR3 sequence (DNA): TGTGCCACCAGTGTTGGCGGGGGCTCCACAGATACGCAGTATTTT.

The chain recombines TRBV2 with TRBJ2-3; TRBD2 aligns across 8 bases. This CDR3 has 14 amino acids. CDR1 and CDR2 (germline): SNHLY, FYNNEI. Trimming removed 6 bases from V and 0 bases from J; junction bases left unmatched: 2. This chain's CDR3 is CASSRGGSTDTQYF. CDR3 in DNA: TGTGCCAGCAGCCGGGGGGGAAGCACAGATACGCAGTATTTT.

The J gene is TRBJ2-3, the V gene TRBV14, with D hard to call. Looked up from germline, CDR1 is SGHDN and CDR2 is FVKESK. V shed 0 bases and J shed 8 bases, with 9 bases lying between them. This CDR3 comprises 13 residues. CDR3 in DNA: TGTGCCAGCAGCCAAGATAGTGTTGGTACGCAGTATTTT. Translation: CASSQDSVGTQYF.

The chain employs TRBV7-2 and TRBJ2-2; TRBD1 agrees at 8 bases. The CDR3 has 14 residues. Germline V gene sequence: CDR1 SGHTA, CDR2 FQGNSA. Trimming cost V 2 bases and J 7 bases; bases outside gene matches: 3. The CDR3 DNA follows: TGTGCCAGCAGCTTACAGGGGGCGGGCGGGGAGCTGTTTTTT. This sequence encodes CASSLQGAGGELFF.

V usage is TRBV6-2 or TRBV6-3 and J usage is TRBJ2-5; 13 nucleotides agree with TRBD2. Germline values: CDR1 MNHEY, CDR2 SVGEGT. The CDR3 extends over 18 amino acids. V trimming: 5 bases; J trimming: 0 bases; junction bases outside the gene matches: 9. The CDR3 DNA sequence: TGTGCCAGCAGTCACCCGAGGACTAGCGGGGGTTACCAAGAGACCCAGTACTTC. Encoded protein: CASSHPRTSGGYQETQYF.

The J gene is TRBJ2-1, the V gene TRBV18, with 13 positions matching TRBD2. Per the germline V gene, CDR1 is KGHSH and CDR2 is LQKENI. J lost 6 bases, V lost 5 bases, and 7 bases had no gene match. The CDR3 loop spans 16 amino acids. The CDR3 protein is CASSTKLAGGLNEQFF. For the CDR3, the DNA is TGTGCCAGCTCAACAAAACTAGCGGGGGGGCTCAATGAGCAGTTCTTC.